Described below is a single TCR beta chain sequence and its context. Its antigen is still unknown. The CDR3 totals 16 residues. V gave up 4 bases and J gave up 2 bases, with 17 bases separating them. Germline V gene sequence: CDR1 GTSNPN, CDR2 SVGIG (reference sequence). The data derive from a study of OX40 agonist ivuxolimab in advanced cancers. Study-wide results and caveats: Both CD4+ and CD8+ T cell populations in blood had undergone clonal expansion by week 6 at 0.1 to 3.0 mg/kg.

Data came from immunoSEQ multiplex PCR; TCRdb stores just in-frame clones and leaves some out. The table includes 9,500 to 15,000 clones, 70% to 75% detected once. The receptor was derived from an adult with an advanced solid tumor such as melanoma, head and neck, liver or kidney cancer. This chain links TRBV30 with TRBJ2-2; a weak D match, TRBD1 (6 bases). Sample: CD4+ or CD8+ T cells sorted from blood, taken in a trial of the OX40 agonist ivuxolimab. The CDR3 DNA reads TGTGCCTGGACCCCTTGGACAGAAGCAAACACCGGGGAGCTGTTTTTT. Translating it yields CAWTPWTEANTGELFF.